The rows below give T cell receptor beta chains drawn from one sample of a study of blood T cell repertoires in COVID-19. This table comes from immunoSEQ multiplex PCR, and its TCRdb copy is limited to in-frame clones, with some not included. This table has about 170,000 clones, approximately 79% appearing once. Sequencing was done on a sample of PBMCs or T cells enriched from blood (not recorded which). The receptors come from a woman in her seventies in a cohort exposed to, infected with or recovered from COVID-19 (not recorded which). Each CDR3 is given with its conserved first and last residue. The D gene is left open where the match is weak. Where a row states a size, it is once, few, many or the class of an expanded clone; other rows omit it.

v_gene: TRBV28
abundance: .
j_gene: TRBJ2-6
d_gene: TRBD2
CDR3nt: TGTGCCAGCAGTTTACCCCAATACGGGAGGACCGTGGGGGAGGCTGGGGCCAACGTCCTGACTTTC
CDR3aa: CASSLPQYGRTVGEAGANVLTF

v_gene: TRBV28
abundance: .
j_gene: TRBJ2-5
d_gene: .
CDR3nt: TGTGCCAGCAGCCGAACACTGGGAGTGCAAGAGACCCAGTACTTC
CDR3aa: CASSRTLGVQETQYF

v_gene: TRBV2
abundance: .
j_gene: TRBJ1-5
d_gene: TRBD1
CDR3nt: TGTGCCAGTAGTCTAACCGGACAGGCCCTGGCATCCGGGCAGCCCCAGCATTTT
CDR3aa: CASSLTGQALASGQPQHF

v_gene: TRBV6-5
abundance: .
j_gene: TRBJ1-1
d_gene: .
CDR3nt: TGTGCCAGCAGTTACTCGGCTAGAGGGATTAAGAGGGCTTTCTTT
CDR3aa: CASSYSARGIKRAFF

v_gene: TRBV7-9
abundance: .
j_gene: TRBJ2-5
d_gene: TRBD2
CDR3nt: TGTGCCAGCAGAAAAGGACTAGCGGACCAAGAGACCCAGTACTTC
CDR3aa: CASRKGLADQETQYF

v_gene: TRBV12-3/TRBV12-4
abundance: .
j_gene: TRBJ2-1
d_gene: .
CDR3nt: TGTGCCAGCAGTTTTAATGAGAATGAGCAGTTCTTC
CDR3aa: CASSFNENEQFF

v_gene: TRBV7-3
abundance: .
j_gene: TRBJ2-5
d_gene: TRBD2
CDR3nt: TGTGCCAGCAGCAGAGGCTCGGGGGGGACCCAGTACTTC
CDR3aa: CASSRGSGGTQYF

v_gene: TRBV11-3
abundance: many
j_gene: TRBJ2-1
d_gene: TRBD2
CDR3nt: TGTGCCAGCAGCTTAGGTGGGACTAGAGAAGGTGAGCAGTTCTTC
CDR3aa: CASSLGGTREGEQFF

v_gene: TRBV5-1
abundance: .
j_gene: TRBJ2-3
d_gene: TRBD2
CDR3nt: TGCGCCAGCAGTTTGCCGGGGACTAGCGGGAGAGATACGCAGTATTTT
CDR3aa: CASSLPGTSGRDTQYF

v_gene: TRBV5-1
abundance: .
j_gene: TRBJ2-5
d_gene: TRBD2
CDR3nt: TGCGCCAGCAGCCTATTTAACCCGGGACTAGTTTTTAGTCACCTCCAAGAGACCCAGTACTTC
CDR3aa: CASSLFNPGLVFSHLQETQYF

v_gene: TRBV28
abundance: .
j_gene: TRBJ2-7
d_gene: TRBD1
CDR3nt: TGTGCCAGTGTTGGCCGGGACAGCTTCGAGCAGTACTTC
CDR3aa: CASVGRDSFEQYF

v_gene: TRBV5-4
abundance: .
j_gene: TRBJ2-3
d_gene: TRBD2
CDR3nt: TGTGCCAGCAGCTTCATGCTAGCGGGAGCAGATACGCAGTATTTT
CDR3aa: CASSFMLAGADTQYF

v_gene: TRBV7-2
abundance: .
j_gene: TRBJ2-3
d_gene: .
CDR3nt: TGTGCCAGCAGCTTTGGACAGACGACAGATACGCAGTATTTT
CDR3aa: CASSFGQTTDTQYF

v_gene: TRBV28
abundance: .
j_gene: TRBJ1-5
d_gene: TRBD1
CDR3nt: TGTGCCAGCAGTCCTCTCACCGGGACAGGTTTTGAGCCCCAGCATTTT
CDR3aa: CASSPLTGTGFEPQHF

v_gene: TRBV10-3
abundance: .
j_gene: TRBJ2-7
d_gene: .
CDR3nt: TGTGCCATCAGGAACAGGGTGACCCCCTCCGAGCAGTACTTC
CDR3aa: CAIRNRVTPSEQYF

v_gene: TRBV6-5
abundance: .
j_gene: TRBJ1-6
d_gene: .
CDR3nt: TGTGCCAGCACCCAAACAGGGCTCAATAATTCACCCCTCCACTTT
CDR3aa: CASTQTGLNNSPLHF

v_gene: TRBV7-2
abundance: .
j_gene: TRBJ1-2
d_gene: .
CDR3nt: TGTGCCAGCAGCCCACCGGCAGGGTGGTATGGCTACACCTTC
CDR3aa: CASSPPAGWYGYTF

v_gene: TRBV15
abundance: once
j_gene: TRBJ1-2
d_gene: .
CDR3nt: TGTGCCACCAGCAGAGTTGGCGGAACTAACTATGGCTACACCTTC
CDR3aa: CATSRVGGTNYGYTF

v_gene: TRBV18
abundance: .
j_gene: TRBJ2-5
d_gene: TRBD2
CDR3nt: TGTGCCAGCTCTGCCTCCCGGACTAGCGGGAGAGAGACCCAGTACTTC
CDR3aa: CASSASRTSGRETQYF

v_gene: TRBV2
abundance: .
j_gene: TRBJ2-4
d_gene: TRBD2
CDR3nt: TGTGCCAGCAGTTCAATAACTAGCGTTGGCATTCAGTACTTC
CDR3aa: CASSSITSVGIQYF

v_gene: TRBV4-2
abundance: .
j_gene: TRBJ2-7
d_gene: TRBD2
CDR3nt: TGTGCCAGCAGCCAAGCCCCTCTAGCGGGAGGTACCTCCTACGAGCAGTACTTC
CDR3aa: CASSQAPLAGGTSYEQYF

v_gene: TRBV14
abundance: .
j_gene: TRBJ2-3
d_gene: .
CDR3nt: TGTGCCAGCAGCCAACCCGGAGGCTATACGCAGTATTTT
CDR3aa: CASSQPGGYTQYF

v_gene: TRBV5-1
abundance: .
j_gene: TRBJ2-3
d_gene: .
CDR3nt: TGCGCCAGCAGCCTGCGCCCGGGGGGCGATACGCAGTATTTT
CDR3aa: CASSLRPGGDTQYF

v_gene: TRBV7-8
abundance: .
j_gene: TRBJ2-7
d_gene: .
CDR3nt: TGTGCCAGCAGCCTCGACAGGCGCTCCTACGAGCAGTACTTC
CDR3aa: CASSLDRRSYEQYF

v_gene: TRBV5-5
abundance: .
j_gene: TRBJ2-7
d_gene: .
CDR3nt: TGTGCCAGCAGCCCCCGTGTGGGGAGCTCCTACGAGCAGTACTTC
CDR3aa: CASSPRVGSSYEQYF

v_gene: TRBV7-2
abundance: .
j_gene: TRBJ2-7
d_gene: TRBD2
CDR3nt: TGTGCCAGCAGCTTAGCTGGGACTAGCGTTCACGAGCAGTACTTC
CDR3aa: CASSLAGTSVHEQYF

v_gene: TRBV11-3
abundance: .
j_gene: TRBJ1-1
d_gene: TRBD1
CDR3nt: TGTGCCAGCAGCCGTGCTGGGGGGACAGTGAACACTGAAGCTTTCTTT
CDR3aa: CASSRAGGTVNTEAFF

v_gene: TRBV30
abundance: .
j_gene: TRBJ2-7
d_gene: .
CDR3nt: TGTGCCTGGAGTGTGTTTGGGACAACTTCATCCTACGAGCAGTACTTC
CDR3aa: CAWSVFGTTSSYEQYF

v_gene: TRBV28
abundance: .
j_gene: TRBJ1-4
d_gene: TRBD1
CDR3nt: TGTGCCAGCAGGTCGAAAAGACAGGGTAGGAAACTGTTTTTT
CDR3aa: CASRSKRQGRKLFF

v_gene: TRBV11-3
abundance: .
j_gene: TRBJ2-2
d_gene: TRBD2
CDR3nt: TGTGCCAGCAGCTTCGGACTAGGAGCCTACACCGGGGAGCTGTTTTTT
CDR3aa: CASSFGLGAYTGELFF

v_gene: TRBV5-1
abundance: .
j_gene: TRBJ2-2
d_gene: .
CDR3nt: TGCGCCAGCAGCTTGACGGGGGAGGTAAACACCGGGGAGCTGTTTTTT
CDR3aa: CASSLTGEVNTGELFF

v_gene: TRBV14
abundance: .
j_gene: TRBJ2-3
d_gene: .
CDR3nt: TGTGCCAGCAGCAAAGCCGTAAGATTATCGGGTCGGAAAACAGATACGCAGTATTTT
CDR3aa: CASSKAVRLSGRKTDTQYF

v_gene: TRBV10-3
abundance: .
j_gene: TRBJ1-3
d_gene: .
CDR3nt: TGTGCCATCGGTTTAACTAACTCTGGAAACACCATATATTTT
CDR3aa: CAIGLTNSGNTIYF

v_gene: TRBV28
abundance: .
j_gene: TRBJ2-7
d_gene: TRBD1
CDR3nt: TGTGCCAGCAGTTCTTCCGGGACAGGCTACGAGCAGTACTTC
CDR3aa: CASSSSGTGYEQYF

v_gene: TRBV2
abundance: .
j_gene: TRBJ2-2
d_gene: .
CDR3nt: TGTGCCAGCAGCGGAGGGCGGCTCGGGGAGCTGTTTTTT
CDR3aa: CASSGGRLGELFF

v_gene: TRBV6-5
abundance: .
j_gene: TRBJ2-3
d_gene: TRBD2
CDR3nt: TGTGCCAGCAGTTACAGTGGACTAGCGGGAGGAACGCAGTATTTT
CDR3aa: CASSYSGLAGGTQYF

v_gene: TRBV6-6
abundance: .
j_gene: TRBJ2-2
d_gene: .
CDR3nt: TGTGCCAGCAGTGCGGGTCTCAGGGAGCTGTTTTTT
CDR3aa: CASSAGLRELFF

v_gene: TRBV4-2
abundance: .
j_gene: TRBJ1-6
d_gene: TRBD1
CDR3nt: TGTGCCAGCAGCAGACGCGAACAGGGGAGCAATTCACCCCTCCACTTT
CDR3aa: CASSRREQGSNSPLHF

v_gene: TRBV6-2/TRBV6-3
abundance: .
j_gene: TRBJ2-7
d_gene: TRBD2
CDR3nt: TGTGCCAGCAGTTATGGGACTAGCGGCGTAGGGGAGCAGTACTTC
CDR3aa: CASSYGTSGVGEQYF

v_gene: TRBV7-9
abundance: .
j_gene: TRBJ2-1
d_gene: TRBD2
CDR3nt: TGTGCCAGCAGCTTAGCGGGAGGGCCCGACAATGAGCAGTTCTTC
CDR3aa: CASSLAGGPDNEQFF

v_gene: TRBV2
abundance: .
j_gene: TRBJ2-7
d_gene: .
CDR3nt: TGTGCCAGCAGTGAAGCGCCGGGGAGTCAGTACTTC
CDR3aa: CASSEAPGSQYF

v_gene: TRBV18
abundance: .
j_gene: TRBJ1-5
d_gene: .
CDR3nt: TGTGCCAGCTCACCACAGACAGTCTATAGCAATCAGCCCCAGCATTTT
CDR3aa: CASSPQTVYSNQPQHF